These 24 T cell receptor beta chains were all obtained from the same sample, sequenced in a study of spatial heterogeneity in lung cancer. TCRdb itself ran the 5' RACE reads through MiXCR, one entry per CDR3 protein. The sample includes around 4,700 distinct CDR3 sequences, about 28% seen only once; the top ten take approximately 42%. The time point here: sample taken at primary tumor resection. Tumor, nontumor lung or frozen PBMC supplied whole RNA that was sequenced unsorted. This specimen was PBMCs, taken at surgery. The receptors stem from a male donor with early-stage non-small cell lung cancer.

The genes are TRBV4-1 and TRBJ2-3; D is unresolved. Germline CDR1 and CDR2: MGHRA and YSYEKL. Trimming took off 2 bases at V and 4 bases at J, with 10 bases between the two ends. This CDR3 spans 14 amino acids. In DNA form, the CDR3 reads TGCGCCAGCAGCCAAAGTAAGGTTTCAGATACGCAGTATTTT. It is translated as CASSQSKVSDTQYF.

The chain links TRBV7-2 to TRBJ2-1; 10 bases agree with TRBD2. The CDR3 is made up of 17 amino acids. Germline V gives CDR1 SGHTA, CDR2 FQGNSA. With 5 bases clipped from V and 7 bases from J, the junction kept 14 bases outside the gene matches. This chain's CDR3 is CASSPKGLASLSNEQFF. DNA of the CDR3: TGTGCCAGCAGCCCGAAGGGACTAGCGTCGCTTTCGAATGAGCAGTTCTTC.

A few counts support this clonotype. The chain has TRBV20-1 and TRBJ1-4; D remains ambiguous. This CDR3 contains 12 residues. Trimming removed 5 bases at V and 3 bases at J, with 7 bases between. Germline V gene sequence: CDR1 DFQATT, CDR2 SNEGSKA (reference sequence). The CDR3 loop is CSAATSNEKLFF. The CDR3 coding sequence is TGCAGTGCTGCCACATCTAATGAAAAACTGTTTTTT.

This clonotype is labeled as medium-sized. This chain links TRBV20-1 with TRBJ2-3; D is unresolved. The CDR3 extends over 15 amino acids. Looked up from germline, CDR1 is DFQATT and CDR2 is SNEGSKA (reference sequence). The V end lost 5 bases, the J end lost 0 bases, and 15 bases lay between the germline ends. CDR3 loop: CSAPPRLPSTDTQYF. In nucleotides, the CDR3 is TGCAGTGCTCCGCCCCGGCTCCCTAGCACAGATACGCAGTATTTT.

The gene calls are TRBV28 and TRBJ2-2; 10 nucleotides match TRBD2. The CDR3 totals 16 residues. V lost 8 bases and J lost 4; bases outside the gene matches: 10. Germline CDR1 MDHEN, CDR2 SYDVKM. The CDR3 loop reads CASRRYPSGGTGELFF. The CDR3 bases are TGTGCCAGCCGCCGGTATCCTAGCGGGGGCACCGGGGAGCTGTTTTTT.

This clonotype turned up a few times. The rearrangement uses TRBV21-1 and TRBJ2-3; TRBD2 reflects the table's D call only, with no check against the DNA. TRBV21-1 is a recognized pseudogene. The CDR3 extends over 16 amino acids. The CDR3 loop reads CASSGSPGTSLDTQYF. The CDR3 DNA sequence: TGTGCCAGCAGCGGAAGCCCCGGGACTAGCTTAGATACGCAGTATTTT.

This clonotype was observed a few times. A much larger clone sits a single nucleotide away, making a read error possible. The genes are TRBV2 and TRBJ2-3; D tentatively fits TRBD1 or TRBD2 (7 bases each). V dropped 10 bases and J dropped 4 bases, with 15 bases sitting between them. In germline, CDR1 is SNHLY, CDR2 FYNNEI. The CDR3 has 13 amino acids. The CDR3 is CANRGGQADTQYF. In nucleotides, the CDR3 is TGTGCCAACAGGGGAGGGCAGGCAGATACGCAGTATTTT.

V and J are TRBV29-1 and TRBJ2-5; tentatively, D is TRBD1 or TRBD2 (7 bases each). CDR1 is SQVTM and CDR2 is ANQGSEA in the germline V gene. The CDR3 is made up of 12 amino acids. The CDR3 region is CGSQGGEETQYF. The CDR3 nucleotides are TGCGGCAGCCAGGGGGGGGAAGAGACCCAGTACTTC.

By sample fraction, this clonotype is medium-sized. The genes are TRBV20-1 and TRBJ2-1; D is ambiguous. Germline CDR1 is DFQATT and CDR2 is SNEGSKA (reference sequence). V lost 5 bases to trimming and J lost 14 bases, with 25 bases between them. The CDR3 length is 14 residues. The CDR3 region has the DNA TGCAGTGCTCCTCCGGATAGGTGGTCGGACCAGGAGTTCTTC. It is translated as CSAPPDRWSDQEFF.

This rearrangement joins TRBV9 to TRBJ2-5, with 14 positions matching TRBD2. The CDR3 is 17 residues long. Germline V gives CDR1 SGDLS, CDR2 YYNGEE. V shed 1 base and J 5 bases; nucleotides not matched to a gene: 7. CDR3 sequence reads: CASSVKPGTSGSETQYF. DNA of the CDR3: TGTGCCAGCAGCGTAAAACCCGGGACTAGCGGGAGTGAGACCCAGTACTTC.

This chain links TRBV27 with TRBJ2-7; D may be TRBD2 (5 bases). Germline V gene sequence: CDR1 MNHEY, CDR2 SMNVEV (reference sequence). The CDR3 contains 14 residues. V was clipped by 4 bases and J by 4 bases, with 14 bases between them. The CDR3 spells CASSSTLARYEQYF. The DNA for the CDR3 is TGTGCCAGCAGTTCTACCCTAGCCCGGTACGAGCAGTACTTC.

In this sample, this clonotype turned up many times. The chain couples TRBV11-1 to TRBJ2-1; TRBD1 might be the D (5 bases). Trimming pared 5 bases from V and 8 bases from J, leaving 7 bases between. Germline lookup yields CDR1 SGHAT and CDR2 FQDESV (reference sequence). The CDR3 spans 11 residues. The CDR3: CASSGHHEQFF. The CDR3 nucleotides are TGTGCCAGCAGCGGACATCATGAGCAGTTCTTC.

The rearrangement joins TRBV11-2 to TRBJ1-3, with TRBD1 matching over 9 bases. Per the germline V gene, CDR1 is SGHAT and CDR2 is FQNNGV. The CDR3 consists of 18 residues. The V gene end was trimmed by 5 bases and the J gene end by 0 bases; junction bases not matched to a gene: 11. The CDR3 reads CASSPGTGKLGSGNTIYF. The CDR3 nucleotides read TGTGCCAGCAGCCCCGGGACAGGGAAATTGGGCTCTGGAAACACCATATATTTT.

This clonotype was counted only a few times. The genes are TRBV28 and TRBJ2-7; D might be TRBD2 (6 bases). The CDR3 is 11 residues long. Per the germline V gene, CDR1 is MDHEN and CDR2 is SYDVKM. The V end lost 6 bases, the J end lost 13 bases, and 16 bases lay between the germline ends. CDR3 sequence reads: CASRGIGRSYF. The CDR3 nucleotides read TGTGCCAGCAGAGGGATTGGGAGGTCTTACTTC.

The J gene is TRBJ2-3, the V gene TRBV20-1; D not resolved. Germline V gene sequence: CDR1 DFQATT, CDR2 SNEGSKA (reference sequence). The CDR3 is 13 residues long. V dropped 0 bases and J dropped 2 bases, with 6 bases sitting between them. In nucleotides, the CDR3 is TGCAGTGCTAGAGACGTCAACACAGATACGCAGTATTTT. It is translated as CSARDVNTDTQYF.

This clonotype has a count of ten or more. The chain couples TRBV20-1 to TRBJ1-4; possibly TRBD1 for D (6 bases). The CDR3 consists of 13 residues. CDR1 is DFQATT and CDR2 is SNEGSKA in the germline V gene (reference sequence). The V and J ends lost 6 bases and 7 bases respectively, with 15 bases between them. The CDR3 here is CSAEGGAGEKLFF. For the CDR3, the DNA is TGCAGTGCCGAGGGGGGGGCTGGTGAAAAACTGTTTTTT.

The rearrangement links TRBV29-1 to TRBJ1-1; D unclear. The ends were cut back, 0 bases at V and 7 bases at J, with 6 bases in the middle. The CDR3 length is 11 residues. CDR1 is SQVTM and CDR2 is ANQGSEA in the germline V gene. CDR3 DNA: TGCAGCGTTGAAGATCCTAGTGAAGCTTTCTTT. Its protein product is CSVEDPSEAFF. Full variable domain (rest looked up from reference TRBV29-1 and TRBJ1-1): SAVISQKPSRDICQRGTSLTIQCQVDSQVTMMFWYRQQPGQSLTLIATANQGSEATYESGFVIDKFPISRPNLTFSTLTVSNMSPEDSSIYLCSVEDPSEAFFGQGTRLTVV.

Within the sample, this clonotype is medium-sized. The chain links TRBV19 to TRBJ1-5, with TRBD1 matching over 7 bases. Unmatched junction bases numbered 5, after V lost 5 bases and J lost 4 bases. This CDR3 contains 14 residues. Germline V gene sequence: CDR1 LNHDA, CDR2 SQIVND (reference sequence). The CDR3 spells CASSPHRGNQPQHF. The CDR3 bases are TGTGCCAGTAGTCCCCACAGGGGAAATCAGCCCCAGCATTTT.

In its sample, this clonotype is medium-sized. In DNA form, the CDR3 reads TGTGCCAGCAGCTTGTCCCAGACAGATACGCAGTATTTT. It yields the protein CASSLSQTDTQYF. The gene calls are TRBV5-6 and TRBJ2-3; unclear D gene. V was trimmed by 1 base and J by 3 bases, leaving 6 bases between them. This CDR3 region has 13 residues. Germline V gives CDR1 SGHDT, CDR2 YYEEEE.

This clonotype rates as medium-sized. The chain combines TRBV19 with TRBJ2-3; 11 bases are shared with TRBD2. This CDR3 is 19 amino acids long. Trimming at V came to 3 bases and at J to 3 bases, leaving 14 bases not matched to a gene. Germline-derived CDR1 and CDR2 are LNHDA and SQIVND (reference sequence). The CDR3 sequence: CASSMLFMSSGRRTDTQYF. The CDR3 DNA sequence: TGTGCCAGTAGTATGCTTTTTATGTCTAGCGGGAGGAGAACAGATACGCAGTATTTT. Together with reference TRBV19 and TRBJ2-3, the CDR3 gives the full variable domain: DGGITQSPKYLFRKEGQNVTLSCEQNLNHDAMYWYRQDPGQGLRLIYYSQIVNDFQKGDIAEGYSVSREKKESFPLTVTSAQKNPTAFYLCASSMLFMSSGRRTDTQYFGPGTRLTVL.

The chain uses TRBV7-9 and TRBJ1-2, with 7 bases matching TRBD1. The CDR3 length is 13 residues. From germline, CDR1 is SEHNR and CDR2 FQNEAQ (reference sequence). The junction had 8 bases not matched to a gene; V was cut back by 5 bases and J by 8 bases. CDR3 bases: TGTGCCAGCAGCACCGACAGGGTATTGGGCTACACCTTC. Encoded protein: CASSTDRVLGYTF.

This clonotype has just a few counts. The gene calls are TRBV7-8 and TRBJ1-1, with TRBD1 matching 9 bases. CDR1 SGHVS and CDR2 FQNEAQ come from the germline V gene. V shed 5 bases, J shed 5 bases, and the junction held 6 bases outside the gene matches. This CDR3 has 14 amino acids. In nucleotides, the CDR3 is TGTGCCAGCAGCCCGGGGACAGGGCGGACTGAAGCTTTCTTT. Protein: CASSPGTGRTEAFF.

This clonotype is judged medium-sized. The rearrangement links TRBV7-3 to TRBJ2-1; D is possibly TRBD1 or TRBD2 (7 bases each). From germline, CDR1 is SGHTA and CDR2 FQGTGA. Trimming cost V 1 base and J 0 bases, with 13 bases left between them. The CDR3 spans 17 residues. This CDR3 is CASSLRGGGNSYNEQFF. The DNA of the CDR3 is TGTGCCAGCAGCTTAAGGGGAGGGGGCAACTCCTACAATGAGCAGTTCTTC.

Points on this clonotype: One end of the junction fails to match germline, which may point to a read error. V is TRBV2 and J is TRBJ2-2; D perhaps matches TRBD2 (5 bases). This CDR3 is 13 amino acids long. CDR1 and CDR2 from the germline V gene are SNHLY and FYNNEI. The CDR3 is CVSVGIAGGELFF. In nucleotides, the CDR3 is TGTGTCAGCGTCGGTATCGCGGGCGGGGAGCTGTTTTTT.